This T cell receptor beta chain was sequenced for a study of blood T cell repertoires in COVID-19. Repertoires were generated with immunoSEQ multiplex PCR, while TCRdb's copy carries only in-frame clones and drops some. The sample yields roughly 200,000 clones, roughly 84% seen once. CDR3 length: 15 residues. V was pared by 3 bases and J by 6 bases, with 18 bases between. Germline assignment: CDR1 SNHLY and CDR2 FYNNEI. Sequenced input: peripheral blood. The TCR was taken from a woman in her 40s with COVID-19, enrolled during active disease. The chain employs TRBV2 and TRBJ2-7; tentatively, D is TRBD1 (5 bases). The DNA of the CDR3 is TGTGCCAGCAGTGAGAGGACAACGGCATCTGTCGAGCAGTACTTC. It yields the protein CASSERTTASVEQYF.